This T cell receptor beta chain is drawn from a study of CD8 T cells in ankylosing spondylitis. V was pared by 4 bases and J by 1 base, with 4 bases of the junction left unmatched. The CDR3 runs 14 residues. The germline CDR1 and CDR2 sequences are DFQATT and SNEGSKA (reference sequence). Study-wide results and limits: In synovial fluid and blood from reactive arthritis, some motif variants were previously reported. Seemingly distinctive of ankylosing spondylitis blood was a TCR beta motif formed by eight highly homologous variants.

The table lists this clonotype with many counts. Its antigen is still unknown. Each CDR3 protein is one row after TCRdb ran MiXCR on the 5' RACE reads. Of a few hundred thousand distinct CDR3 sequences listed, about an eighth are singletons. The specimen sequenced was blood, either unsorted or a sorted T cell fraction (not recorded which). The sequence derives from a male donor with ankylosing spondylitis. The chain has TRBV20-1 and TRBJ2-3; TRBD1 aligns across 8 bases. CDR3 amino acids: CSATPGQGTDTQYF. The CDR3 bases are TGCAGTGCTACGCCGGGACAGGGCACAGATACGCAGTATTTT.